This T cell receptor (beta chain) was captured in a study of response to subunit inactivated influenza vaccine. TCRdb reanalysed the RT-PCR reads using MiXCR and keeps one entry per CDR3 protein. The sample contains roughly 700,000 distinct CDR3 sequences, about 15% of which appear only once. Germline V gene lookup returns CDR1 SGHRS and CDR2 YFSETQ. This CDR3 is built from 14 residues. About this clonotype: Its antigen is not known. A read error may explain this, as a much larger clone is one base away.

Points from the study as a whole: Authors suggested seasonal influenza vaccinations each recruit few new T cells.

Sample: PBMCs from blood, taken roughly 2 weeks before vaccination. The source is a man between 50 and 59 years old who received an inactivated influenza vaccine. This chain uses TRBV5-1 with TRBJ1-5; D not certain. Here the CDR3 DNA reads TGCGCCAGCAGTCCTTCCCCGGGCAATCAGCCCCAGCCTTTT. Protein: CASSPSPGNQPQPF.